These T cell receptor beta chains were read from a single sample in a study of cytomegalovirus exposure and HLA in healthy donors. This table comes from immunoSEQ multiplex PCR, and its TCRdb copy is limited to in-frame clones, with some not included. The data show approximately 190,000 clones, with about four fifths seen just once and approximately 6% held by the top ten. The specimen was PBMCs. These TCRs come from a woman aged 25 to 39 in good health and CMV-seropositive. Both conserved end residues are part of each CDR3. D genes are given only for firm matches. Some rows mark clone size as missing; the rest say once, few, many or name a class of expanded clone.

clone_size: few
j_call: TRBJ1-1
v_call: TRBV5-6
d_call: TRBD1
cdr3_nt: TGTGCCAGCAGCGACAGGGCTGAAGCTTTCTTT
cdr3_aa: CASSDRAEAFF

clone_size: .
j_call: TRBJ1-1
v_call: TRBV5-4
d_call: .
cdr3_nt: TGTGCCAGCAGCGGGGGCCTCAACACTGAAGCTTTCTTT
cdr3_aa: CASSGGLNTEAFF

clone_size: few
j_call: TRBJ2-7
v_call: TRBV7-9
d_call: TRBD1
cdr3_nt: TGTGCCAGCACCGTTCCGGAAGGACAGGGGGCGAGCTACGAGCAGTACTTC
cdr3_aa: CASTVPEGQGASYEQYF

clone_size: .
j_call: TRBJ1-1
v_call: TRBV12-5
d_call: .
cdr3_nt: TGTGCTAGTGGTTTGGCCCTCACGGTAGGGGGCACTGAAGCTTTCTTT
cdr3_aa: CASGLALTVGGTEAFF

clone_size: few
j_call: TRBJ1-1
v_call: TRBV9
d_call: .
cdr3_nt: TGTGCCAGCAGCCAGGGGCAAATGAACACTGAAGCTTTCTTT
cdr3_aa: CASSQGQMNTEAFF

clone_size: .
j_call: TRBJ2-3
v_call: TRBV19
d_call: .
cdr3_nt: TGTGCCAGTAGTGAATGGGCCCTCACAGATACGCAGTATTTT
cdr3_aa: CASSEWALTDTQYF

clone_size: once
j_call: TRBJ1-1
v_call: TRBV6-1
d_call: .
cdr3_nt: TGTGCCAGCATTAACCTGGGGGCTGAGGCTTTCTTT
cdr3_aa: CASINLGAEAFF

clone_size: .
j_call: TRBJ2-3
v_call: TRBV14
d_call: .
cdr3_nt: TGTGCCAGCATAGGGGGGGGCACAGATACGCAGTATTTT
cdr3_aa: CASIGGGTDTQYF

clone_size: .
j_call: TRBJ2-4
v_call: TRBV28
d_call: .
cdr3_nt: TGTGCCAGCAGCCAGGGAAAGCTAGCCAAAAACATTCAGTACTTC
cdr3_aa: CASSQGKLAKNIQYF

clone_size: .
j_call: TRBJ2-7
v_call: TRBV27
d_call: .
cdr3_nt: TGTGCCAGCAGTATTCAGGGGAACGAGCAGTACTTC
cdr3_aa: CASSIQGNEQYF

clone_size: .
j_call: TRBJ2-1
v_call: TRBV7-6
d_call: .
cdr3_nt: TGTGCCAGCAGCACCACGGGGGGCGTGAACAATGAGCAGTTCTTC
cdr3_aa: CASSTTGGVNNEQFF

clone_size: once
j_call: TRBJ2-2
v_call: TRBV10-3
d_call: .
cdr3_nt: TGTGCCATCAGCCGCACCGGGGAGCTGTTTTTT
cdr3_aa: CAISRTGELFF

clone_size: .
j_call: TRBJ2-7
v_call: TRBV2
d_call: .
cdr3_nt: TGTGCCTGCCGGGACTTCTACTACGAGCAGTACTTC
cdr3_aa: CACRDFYYEQYF

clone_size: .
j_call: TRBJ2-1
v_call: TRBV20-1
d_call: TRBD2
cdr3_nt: TGCAGTAGCGGGGCACACAATGAGCAGTTCTTC
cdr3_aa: CSSGAHNEQFF

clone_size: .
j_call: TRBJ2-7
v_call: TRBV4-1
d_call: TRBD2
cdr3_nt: TGCGCCAGCAGCCAAGAACTAGCGGGATCCTACTACGAGCAGTACTTC
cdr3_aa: CASSQELAGSYYEQYF

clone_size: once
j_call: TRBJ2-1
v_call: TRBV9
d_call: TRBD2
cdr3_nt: TGTGCCAGCAACGTCTCGGGGGGTTACAATGAGCAGTTCTTC
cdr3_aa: CASNVSGGYNEQFF

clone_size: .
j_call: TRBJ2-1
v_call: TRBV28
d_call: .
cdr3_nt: TGTGCCAGCACCTTGTTGGGGGGCTCCTACAATGAGCAGTTCTTC
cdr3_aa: CASTLLGGSYNEQFF

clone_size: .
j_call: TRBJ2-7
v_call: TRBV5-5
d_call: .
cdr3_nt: TGTGCCAGCAGCTTGAAGGTGGGGAACGCGGCGGGATACGAGCAGTACTTC
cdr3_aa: CASSLKVGNAAGYEQYF